Following are 5 T cell receptor beta chains from one sample sequenced in a study of TIL therapy for anti-PD-1-resistant metastatic lung cancer. Time point of the sample: pre-treatment sample, taken before nivolumab and TIL therapy. The libraries were made with immunoSEQ v3. Assay used: immunoSEQ multiplex PCR; TCRdb lists only in-frame clones, some missing. The sample holds fewer than 65,000 clones, 81% seen once. This sample comprised blood, obtained at baseline. These receptors originate from a person aged 30 to 80 with non-small cell lung cancer.

This clone showed up just once. The CDR3 loop is CASRVRGNYGYTF. The CDR3 DNA is TGTGCCAGCAGGGTAAGGGGAAACTATGGCTACACCTTC. The chain couples TRBV28 to TRBJ1-2; D is perhaps TRBD1 (5 bases). V was trimmed by 6 bases and J by 2 bases, leaving 10 bases between them. Germline-derived CDR1 and CDR2 are MDHEN and SYDVKM. The CDR3 spans 13 residues.

The chain employs TRBV30 and TRBJ1-3; D unclear. The germline V and J ends were trimmed by 2 bases and 0 bases, with 23 bases remaining between them. This CDR3 comprises 19 residues. Germline V gives CDR1 GTSNPN, CDR2 SVGIG (reference sequence). The CDR3 here is CAWSRLGRERRSSGNTIYF. CDR3 nucleotide sequence: TGTGCCTGGAGTCGGTTGGGCAGAGAAAGACGGAGCTCTGGAAACACCATATATTTT.

The chain links TRBV5-1 to TRBJ2-5, with TRBD2 matching 9 bases. CDR3 size: 14 residues. Germline loops: CDR1 SGHRS, CDR2 YFSETQ. Unmatched junction bases numbered 8, after V lost 6 bases and J lost 5 bases. The CDR3 is CASKAGGPGETQYF. The CDR3 DNA reads as TGCGCCAGCAAGGCGGGAGGGCCGGGGGAGACCCAGTACTTC.

The V gene is TRBV27, the J gene TRBJ2-2; tentative D call: TRBD1 (6 bases). CDR3 length equals 16 residues. Per the germline V gene, CDR1 is MNHEY and CDR2 is SMNVEV (reference sequence). The V end lost 10 bases, the J end lost 0 bases, and 18 bases lay between the germline ends. CDR3 amino acids: CATSRGRRPNTGELFF. CDR3 coding DNA: TGTGCCACCAGCAGGGGCCGGCGGCCGAACACCGGGGAGCTGTTTTTT.

This chain uses TRBV7-7 with TRBJ2-5, with a tentative D call TRBD2 (6 bases). This CDR3 contains 14 residues. Per the germline V gene, CDR1 is SSHAT and CDR2 is FNYEAQ (reference sequence). V dropped 8 bases and J dropped 5 bases, with 18 bases sitting between them. The CDR3 DNA reads as TGTGCCAGCGCTTCGTCCCCTGGGGGGGAGACCCAGTACTTC. This translates into CASASSPGGETQYF.